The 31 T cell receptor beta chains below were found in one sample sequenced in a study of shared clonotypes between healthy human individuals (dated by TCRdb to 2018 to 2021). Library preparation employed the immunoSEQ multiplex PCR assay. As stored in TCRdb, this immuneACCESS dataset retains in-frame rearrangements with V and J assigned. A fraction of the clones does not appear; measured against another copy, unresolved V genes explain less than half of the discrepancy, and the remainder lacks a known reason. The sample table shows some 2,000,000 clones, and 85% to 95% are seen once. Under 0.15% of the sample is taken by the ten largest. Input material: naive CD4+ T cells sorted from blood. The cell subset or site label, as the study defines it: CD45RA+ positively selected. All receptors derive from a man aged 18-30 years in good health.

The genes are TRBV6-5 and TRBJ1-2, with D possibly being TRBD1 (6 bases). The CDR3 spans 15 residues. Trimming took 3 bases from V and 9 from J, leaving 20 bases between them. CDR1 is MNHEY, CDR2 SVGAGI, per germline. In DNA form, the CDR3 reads TGTGCCAGCAGTTATCAAGGACAGACCCCTATGAGCTACACCTTC. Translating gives CASSYQGQTPMSYTF.

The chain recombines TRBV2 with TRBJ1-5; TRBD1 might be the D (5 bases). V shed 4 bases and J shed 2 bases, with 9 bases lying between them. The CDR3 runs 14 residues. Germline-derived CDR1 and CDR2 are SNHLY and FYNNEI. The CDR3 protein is CASSVIRGNQPQHF. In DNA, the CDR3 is TGTGCCAGCAGTGTTATCAGGGGCAATCAGCCCCAGCATTTT.

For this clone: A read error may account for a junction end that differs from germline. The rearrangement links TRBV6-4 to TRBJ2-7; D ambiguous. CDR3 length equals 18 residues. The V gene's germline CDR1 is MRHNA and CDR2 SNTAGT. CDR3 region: CAISDSSGLRSIPYEQYF. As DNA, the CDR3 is TGTGCCATCAGTGACTCCAGTGGGCTCAGAAGTATCCCCTACGAGCAGTACTTC.

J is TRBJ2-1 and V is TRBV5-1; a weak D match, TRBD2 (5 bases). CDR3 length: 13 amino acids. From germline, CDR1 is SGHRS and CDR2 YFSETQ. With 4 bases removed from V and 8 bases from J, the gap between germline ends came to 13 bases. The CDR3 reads CASSIGLVDEQFF. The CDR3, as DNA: TGCGCCAGCAGCATAGGACTCGTTGATGAGCAGTTCTTC.

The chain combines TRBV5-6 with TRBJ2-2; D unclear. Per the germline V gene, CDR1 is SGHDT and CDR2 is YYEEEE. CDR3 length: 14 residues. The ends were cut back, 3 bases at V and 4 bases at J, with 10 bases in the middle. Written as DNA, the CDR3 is TGTGCCAGCAGCTGGCAGACATTCACCGGGGAGCTGTTTTTT. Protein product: CASSWQTFTGELFF.

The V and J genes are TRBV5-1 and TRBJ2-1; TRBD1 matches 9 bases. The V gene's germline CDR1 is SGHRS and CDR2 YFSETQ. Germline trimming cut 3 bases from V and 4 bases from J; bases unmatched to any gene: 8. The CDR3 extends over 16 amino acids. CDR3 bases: TGCGCCAGCAGCTCCGGCACGGGACAGGGATACAATGAGCAGTTCTTC. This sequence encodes CASSSGTGQGYNEQFF.

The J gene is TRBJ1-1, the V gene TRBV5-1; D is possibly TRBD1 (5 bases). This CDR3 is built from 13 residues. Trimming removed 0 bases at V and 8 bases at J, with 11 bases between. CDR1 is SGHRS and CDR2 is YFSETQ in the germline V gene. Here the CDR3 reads CASSLGQGLEAFF. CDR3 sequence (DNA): TGCGCCAGCAGCTTGGGGCAGGGACTGGAAGCTTTCTTT.

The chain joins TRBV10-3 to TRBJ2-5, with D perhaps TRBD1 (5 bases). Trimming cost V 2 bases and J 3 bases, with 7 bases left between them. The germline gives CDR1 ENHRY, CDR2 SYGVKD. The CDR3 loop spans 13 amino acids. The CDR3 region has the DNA TGTGCCATCAGTGAGGACAGAAAAGAGACCCAGTACTTC. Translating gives CAISEDRKETQYF.

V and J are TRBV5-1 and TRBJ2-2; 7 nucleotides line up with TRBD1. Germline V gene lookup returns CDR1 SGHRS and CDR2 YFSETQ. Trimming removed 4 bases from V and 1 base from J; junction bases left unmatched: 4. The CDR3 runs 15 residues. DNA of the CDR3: TGCGCCAGCAGCACCGGACAGGTGAACACCGGGGAGCTGTTTTTT. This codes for CASSTGQVNTGELFF.

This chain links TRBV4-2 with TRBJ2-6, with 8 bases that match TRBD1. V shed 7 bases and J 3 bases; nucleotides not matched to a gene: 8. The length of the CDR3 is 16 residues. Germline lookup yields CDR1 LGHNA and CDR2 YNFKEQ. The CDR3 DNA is TGTGCCAGCACCCCGGACAGGGAAAGTGGGGCCAACGTCCTGACTTTC. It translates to CASTPDRESGANVLTF.

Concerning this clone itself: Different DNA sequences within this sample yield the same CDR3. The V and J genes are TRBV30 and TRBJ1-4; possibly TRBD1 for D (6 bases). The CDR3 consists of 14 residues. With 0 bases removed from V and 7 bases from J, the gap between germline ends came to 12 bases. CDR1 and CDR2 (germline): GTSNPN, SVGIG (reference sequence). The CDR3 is CAWSVGGGGEKLFF. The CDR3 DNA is TGTGCCTGGAGTGTTGGGGGGGGCGGTGAAAAACTGTTTTTT.

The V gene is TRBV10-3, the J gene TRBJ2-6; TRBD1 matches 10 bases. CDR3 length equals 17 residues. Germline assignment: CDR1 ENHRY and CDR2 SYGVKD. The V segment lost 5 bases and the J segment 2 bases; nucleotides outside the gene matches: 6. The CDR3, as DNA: TGTGCCATCAGTAGGACAGGGGGACAAGCTGGGGCCAACGTCCTGACTTTC. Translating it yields CAISRTGGQAGANVLTF.

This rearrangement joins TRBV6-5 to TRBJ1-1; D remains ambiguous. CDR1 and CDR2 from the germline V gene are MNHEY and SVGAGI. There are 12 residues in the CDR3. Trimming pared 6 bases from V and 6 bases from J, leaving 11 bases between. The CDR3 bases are TGTGCCAGCAGCGTAGGGAGCGCTGAAGCTTTCTTT. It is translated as CASSVGSAEAFF.

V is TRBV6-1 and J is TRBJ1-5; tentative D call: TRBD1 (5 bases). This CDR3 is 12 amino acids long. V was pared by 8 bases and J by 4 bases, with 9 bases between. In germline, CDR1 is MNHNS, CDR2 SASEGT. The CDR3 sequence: CASGWGNQPQHF. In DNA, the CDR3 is TGTGCCAGCGGATGGGGGAATCAGCCCCAGCATTTT.

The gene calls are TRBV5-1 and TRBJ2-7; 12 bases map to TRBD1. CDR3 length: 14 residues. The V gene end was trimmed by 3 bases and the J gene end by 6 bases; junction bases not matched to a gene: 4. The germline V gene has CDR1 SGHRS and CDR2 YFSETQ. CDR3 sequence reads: CASSWDRGLGEQYF. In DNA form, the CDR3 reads TGCGCCAGCAGCTGGGACAGGGGGCTCGGCGAGCAGTACTTC.

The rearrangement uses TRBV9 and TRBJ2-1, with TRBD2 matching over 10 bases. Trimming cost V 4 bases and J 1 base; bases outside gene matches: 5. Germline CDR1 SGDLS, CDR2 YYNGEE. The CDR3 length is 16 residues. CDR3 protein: CASSLSGGASYNEQFF. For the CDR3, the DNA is TGTGCCAGCAGCCTAAGCGGGGGGGCGTCCTACAATGAGCAGTTCTTC.

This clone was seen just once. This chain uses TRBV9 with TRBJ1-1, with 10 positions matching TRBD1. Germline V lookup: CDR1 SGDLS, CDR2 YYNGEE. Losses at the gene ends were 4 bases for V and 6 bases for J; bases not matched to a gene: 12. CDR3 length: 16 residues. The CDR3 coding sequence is TGTGCCAGCAGCACCCTGGACAGGGGGTATTTGCCTGAAGCTTTCTTT. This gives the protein CASSTLDRGYLPEAFF.

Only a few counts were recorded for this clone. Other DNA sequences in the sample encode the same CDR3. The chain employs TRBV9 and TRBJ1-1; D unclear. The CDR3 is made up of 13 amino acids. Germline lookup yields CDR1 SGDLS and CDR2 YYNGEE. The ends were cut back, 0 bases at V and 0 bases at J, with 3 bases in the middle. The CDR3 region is CASSVDLNTEAFF. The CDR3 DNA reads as TGTGCCAGCAGCGTAGATTTGAACACTGAAGCTTTCTTT.

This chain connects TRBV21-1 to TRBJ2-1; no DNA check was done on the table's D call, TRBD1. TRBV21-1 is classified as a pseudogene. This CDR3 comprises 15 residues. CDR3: CASSKGGQILNEQFF. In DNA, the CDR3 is TGTGCCAGCAGCAAAGGAGGACAGATTTTGAATGAGCAGTTCTTC.

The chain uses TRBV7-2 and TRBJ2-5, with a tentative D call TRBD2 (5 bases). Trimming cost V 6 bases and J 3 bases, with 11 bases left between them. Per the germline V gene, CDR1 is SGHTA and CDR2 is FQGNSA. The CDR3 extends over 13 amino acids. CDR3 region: CASRNLGEETQYF. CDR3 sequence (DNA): TGTGCCAGCAGGAATCTCGGGGAAGAGACCCAGTACTTC.

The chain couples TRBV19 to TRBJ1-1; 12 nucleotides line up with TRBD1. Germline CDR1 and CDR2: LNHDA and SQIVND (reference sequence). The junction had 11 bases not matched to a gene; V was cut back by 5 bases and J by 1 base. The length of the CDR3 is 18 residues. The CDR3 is CASSAWDRGQWKNTEAFF. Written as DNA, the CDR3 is TGTGCCAGTAGTGCCTGGGACAGGGGGCAGTGGAAGAACACTGAAGCTTTCTTT.

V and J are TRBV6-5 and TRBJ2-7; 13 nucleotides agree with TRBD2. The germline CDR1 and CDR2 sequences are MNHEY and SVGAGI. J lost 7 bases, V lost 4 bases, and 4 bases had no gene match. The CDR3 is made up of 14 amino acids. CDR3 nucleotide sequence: TGTGCCAGCAGTTGGACTAGCGGGAGAAAAGAGCAGTACTTC. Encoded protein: CASSWTSGRKEQYF.

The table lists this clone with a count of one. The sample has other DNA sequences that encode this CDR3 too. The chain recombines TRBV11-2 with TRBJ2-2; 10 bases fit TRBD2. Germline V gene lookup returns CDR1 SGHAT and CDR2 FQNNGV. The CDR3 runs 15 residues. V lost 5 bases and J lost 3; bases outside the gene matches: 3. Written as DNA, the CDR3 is TGTGCCAGCAGCCCTGGACTAGCGGACACCGGGGAGCTGTTTTTT. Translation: CASSPGLADTGELFF.

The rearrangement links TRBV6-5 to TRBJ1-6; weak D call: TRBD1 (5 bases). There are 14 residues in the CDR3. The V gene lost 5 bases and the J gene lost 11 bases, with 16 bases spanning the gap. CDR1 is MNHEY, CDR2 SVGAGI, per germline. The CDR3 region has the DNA TGTGCCAGCAGTGCGGGGGGGGGTGAGACACCCCTCCACTTT. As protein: CASSAGGGETPLHF.

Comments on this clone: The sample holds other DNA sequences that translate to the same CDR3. Written as DNA, the CDR3 is TGTGCCATCAGTGCCCTCATGAACACTGAAGCTTTCTTT. The encoded protein is CAISALMNTEAFF. The V gene is TRBV10-3, the J gene TRBJ1-1; no clear D gene. The CDR3 sequence is 13 residues long. The V end lost 4 bases, the J end lost 0 bases, and 6 bases lay between the germline ends. Looked up from germline, CDR1 is ENHRY and CDR2 is SYGVKD.

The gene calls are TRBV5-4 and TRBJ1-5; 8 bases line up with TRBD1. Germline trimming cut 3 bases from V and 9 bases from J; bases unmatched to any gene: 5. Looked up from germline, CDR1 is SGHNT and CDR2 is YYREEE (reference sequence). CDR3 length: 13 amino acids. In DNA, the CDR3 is TGTGCCAGCAGCTCCGGGACAGGCCGGCCCCAGCATTTT. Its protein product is CASSSGTGRPQHF.

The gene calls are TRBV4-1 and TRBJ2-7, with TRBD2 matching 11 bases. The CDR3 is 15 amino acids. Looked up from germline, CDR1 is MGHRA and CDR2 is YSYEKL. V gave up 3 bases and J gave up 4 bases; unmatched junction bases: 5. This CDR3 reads CASSHLGLAAYEQYF. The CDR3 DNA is TGCGCCAGCAGCCACCTGGGACTAGCGGCATACGAGCAGTACTTC.

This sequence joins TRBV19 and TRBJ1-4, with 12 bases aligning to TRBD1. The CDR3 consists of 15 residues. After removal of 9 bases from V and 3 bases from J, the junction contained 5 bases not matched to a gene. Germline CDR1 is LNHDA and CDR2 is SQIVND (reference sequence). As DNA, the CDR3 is TGTGCCAGCCGGGACAGGGGGCCGGCTAATGAAAAACTGTTTTTT. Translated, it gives CASRDRGPANEKLFF.

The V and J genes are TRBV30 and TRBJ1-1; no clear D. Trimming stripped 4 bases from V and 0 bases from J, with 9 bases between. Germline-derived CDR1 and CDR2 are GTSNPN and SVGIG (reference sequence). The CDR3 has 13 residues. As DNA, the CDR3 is TGTGCCTGGATAGGACCCATGAACACTGAAGCTTTCTTT. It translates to CAWIGPMNTEAFF.

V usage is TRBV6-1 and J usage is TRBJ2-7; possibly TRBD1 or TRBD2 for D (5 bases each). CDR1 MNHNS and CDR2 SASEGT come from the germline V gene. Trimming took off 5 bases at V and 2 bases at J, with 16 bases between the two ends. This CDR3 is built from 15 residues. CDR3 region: CASSPQGRKTYEQYF. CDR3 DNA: TGTGCCAGCAGTCCCCAGGGACGCAAAACCTACGAGCAGTACTTC.

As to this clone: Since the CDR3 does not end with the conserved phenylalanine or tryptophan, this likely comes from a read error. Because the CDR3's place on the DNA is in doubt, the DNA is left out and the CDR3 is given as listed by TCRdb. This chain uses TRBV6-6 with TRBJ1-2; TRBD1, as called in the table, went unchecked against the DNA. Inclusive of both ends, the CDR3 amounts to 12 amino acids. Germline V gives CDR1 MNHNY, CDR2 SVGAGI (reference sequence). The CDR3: CASSYAGTGAPH.